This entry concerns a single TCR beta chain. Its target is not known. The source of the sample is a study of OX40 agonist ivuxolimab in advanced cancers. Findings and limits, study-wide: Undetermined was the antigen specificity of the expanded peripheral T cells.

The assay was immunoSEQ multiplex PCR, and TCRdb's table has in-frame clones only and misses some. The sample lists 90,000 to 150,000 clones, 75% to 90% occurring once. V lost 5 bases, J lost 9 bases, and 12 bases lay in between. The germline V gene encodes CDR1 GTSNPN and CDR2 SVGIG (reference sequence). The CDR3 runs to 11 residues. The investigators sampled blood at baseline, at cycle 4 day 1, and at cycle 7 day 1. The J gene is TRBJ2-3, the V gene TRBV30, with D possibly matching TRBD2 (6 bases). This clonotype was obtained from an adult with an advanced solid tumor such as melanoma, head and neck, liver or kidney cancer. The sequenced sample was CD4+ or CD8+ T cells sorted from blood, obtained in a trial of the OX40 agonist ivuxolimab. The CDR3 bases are TGTGCCTGGTCTTCGGGGGAGACGCAGTATTTT. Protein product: CAWSSGETQYF.